The 19 T cell receptor beta chains given below trace back to one sample, sequenced in a study of T-cell reconstitution after alpha-beta-depleted transplantation in children. Notes on the study in general: After one year, T-cell counts and TCRbeta diversity mostly came from new T cells.

Library preparation (for TCRbeta) was performed with unique molecular identifiers. One entry per CDR3 protein, called by TCRdb with MiXCR from the PCR reads. The sample has around 270,000 distinct CDR3 sequences; less than 9.5% are singletons. These TCRs' antigens remain unknown. The input for sequencing was peripheral blood, taken 360 days after TCRalphabeta/CD19-depleted stem cell transplant. Source of these receptors: a female patient between 2 and 10 years old who had a stem cell transplant for Fanconi anemia, so the T cells may come from the graft donor.

This clonotype has only a few counts. The chain couples TRBV13 to TRBJ2-3; possibly TRBD1 or TRBD2 for D (6 bases each). Germline CDR1 PRHDT, CDR2 FYEKMQ (reference sequence). Trimming shortened V by 7 bases and J by 5 bases, and 19 bases separated the two germline ends. The CDR3 runs to 15 residues. The CDR3 DNA reads TGTGCCAGCAACAAGTGGGGGGCTGTGGGAGATACGCAGTATTTT. Translation gives CASNKWGAVGDTQYF.

This clonotype came up many times. The V gene is TRBV7-9, the J gene TRBJ2-3; TRBD1 matches 9 bases. CDR3 length: 15 residues. Losses at the gene ends were 4 bases for V and 6 bases for J; bases not matched to a gene: 8. From germline, CDR1 is SEHNR and CDR2 FQNEAQ (reference sequence). The CDR3 protein is CASSYRGPKGDTQYF. The CDR3 DNA reads TGTGCCAGCAGCTACAGGGGGCCTAAGGGGGATACGCAGTATTTT. The variable domain in full, with the rest retrieved from reference TRBV7-9 and TRBJ2-3, is DTGVSQNPRHKITKRGQNVTFRCDPISEHNRLYWYRQTLGQGPEFLTYFQNEAQLEKSRLLSDRFSAERPKGSFSTLEIQRTEQGDSAMYLCASSYRGPKGDTQYFGPGTRLTVL.

The chain combines TRBV14 with TRBJ2-7; D gene unclear. The CDR3 totals 16 residues. Between the trimmed V and J ends, which lost 0 bases and 2 bases, there was a span of 14 bases. Germline CDR1 is SGHDN and CDR2 is FVKESK. CDR3 amino acids: CASSQDKVRPTYEQYF. The DNA for the CDR3 is TGTGCCAGCAGCCAAGACAAGGTCCGGCCTACCTACGAGCAGTACTTC.

The rearrangement joins TRBV6-1 to TRBJ1-6, with D hard to call. Trimming stripped 6 bases from V and 5 bases from J, with 14 bases between. Germline V lookup: CDR1 MNHNS, CDR2 SASEGT. This CDR3 has 15 amino acids. DNA of the CDR3: TGTGCCAGCAGGCCCGTTGAAGCCAATAATTCACCCCTCCACTTT. Amino acid sequence: CASRPVEANNSPLHF.

This clonotype was observed a handful of times. V and J are TRBV4-1 and TRBJ2-5; 7 bases fit TRBD1. The length of the CDR3 is 14 residues. In germline, CDR1 is MGHRA, CDR2 YSYEKL. J lost 5 bases, V lost 3 bases, and 6 bases had no gene match. The CDR3 DNA sequence: TGCGCCAGCAGCCAGGAGCACAGGGGCGAGACCCAGTACTTC. It is translated as CASSQEHRGETQYF.

The rearrangement links TRBV27 to TRBJ1-3; weak D call: TRBD1 (5 bases). Trimming took 3 bases from V and 2 from J, leaving 8 bases between them. CDR1 is MNHEY and CDR2 is SMNVEV in the germline V gene (reference sequence). There are 14 residues in the CDR3. The CDR3 reads CASSLGVAGNTIYF. CDR3 nucleotides: TGTGCCAGCAGTTTGGGGGTCGCTGGAAACACCATATATTTT.

Ten or more counts support this clonotype. The chain has TRBV12-3 or TRBV12-4 and TRBJ2-6; D assignment may be TRBD1 or TRBD2 (6 bases each). The V gene lost 0 bases and the J gene lost 0 bases, with 9 bases spanning the gap. The CDR3 covers 17 residues. CDR3 DNA: TGTGCCAGCAGTTTAGCGGGGGGCTCCTCTGGGGCCAACGTCCTGACTTTC. This codes for CASSLAGGSSGANVLTF.

This clonotype was seen a handful of times. V usage is TRBV5-6 and J usage is TRBJ1-6; 7 bases map to TRBD1. The ends lost 2 bases at V and 8 bases at J; junction bases unmatched: 16. CDR1 and CDR2 from the germline V gene are SGHDT and YYEEEE. The CDR3 has 18 residues. In DNA, the CDR3 is TGTGCCAGCAGCTTATCTGGTCCCAGGGGACAGCCGCATTCACCCCTCCACTTT. Protein product: CASSLSGPRGQPHSPLHF.

This clonotype came up many times. This chain joins TRBV15 and TRBJ1-5; 7 positions match TRBD1. The CDR3 runs to 17 residues. V shed 0 bases, J shed 0 bases, and the junction held 5 bases outside the gene matches. Germline loops: CDR1 LNHNV, CDR2 YYDKDF (reference sequence). In nucleotides, the CDR3 is TGTGCCACCAGCAGAGATGCAGGGGGATATAGCAATCAGCCCCAGCATTTT. This encodes CATSRDAGGYSNQPQHF.

In this sample, this clonotype turned up many times. V and J are TRBV3-1 and TRBJ2-7; D is perhaps TRBD2 (5 bases). The length of the CDR3 is 13 residues. The germline V gene has CDR1 LGHDT and CDR2 YNNKEL (reference sequence). V shed 1 base and J shed 6 bases, with 10 bases lying between them. CDR3 DNA sequence: TGTGCCAGCAGCCAAGTCGGCGAGGGCGAGCAGTACTTC. Its protein product is CASSQVGEGEQYF.

This clonotype has ten or more counts. The chain joins TRBV5-1 to TRBJ2-5; TRBD1 might be the D (6 bases). V lost 0 bases to trimming and J lost 4 bases, with 13 bases between them. This CDR3 spans 15 amino acids. CDR1 is SGHRS and CDR2 is YFSETQ in the germline V gene. The CDR3 DNA follows: TGCGCCAGCAGCTTGGGACAGGTTGAGGTAGAGACCCAGTACTTC. Translating gives CASSLGQVEVETQYF.

This clonotype showed up many times. This chain connects TRBV7-2 to TRBJ2-3, with D hard to call. Germline CDR1 SGHTA, CDR2 FQGNSA. The CDR3 is 14 amino acids. Trimming took 1 base from V and 0 from J, leaving 5 bases between them. CDR3 in amino acids: CASSLVVSTDTQYF. DNA for the CDR3: TGTGCCAGCAGCTTAGTCGTGAGCACAGATACGCAGTATTTT.

V usage is TRBV7-9 and J usage is TRBJ2-7; weak D call: TRBD1 (5 bases). V gave up 4 bases and J gave up 3 bases, with 10 bases separating them. This CDR3 has 13 residues. The germline V gene has CDR1 SEHNR and CDR2 FQNEAQ (reference sequence). The CDR3 region has the DNA TGTGCCAGCAGCTCCTTAGACAGCTACGAGCAGTACGTC. It codes for CASSSLDSYEQYV.

This clonotype was counted many times. The V and J genes are TRBV7-3 and TRBJ2-5; 7 bases fit TRBD2. The germline V gene has CDR1 SGHTA and CDR2 FQGTGA. Trimming took 5 bases from V and 2 from J; bases not matched to a gene: 8. The CDR3 spans 15 residues. CDR3 in amino acids: CASSRHGLVQETQYF. CDR3 bases: TGTGCCAGCAGCCGCCATGGACTAGTTCAAGAGACCCAGTACTTC. The variable domain in full, completed from reference TRBV7-3 and TRBJ2-5, reads GAGVSQTPSNKVTEKGKYVELRCDPISGHTALYWYRQSLGQGPEFLIYFQGTGAADDSGLPNDRFFAVRPEGSVSTLKIQRTERGDSAVYLCASSRHGLVQETQYFGPGTRLLVL.

In this sample, this clonotype turned up many times. This rearrangement joins TRBV28 to TRBJ1-2, with 7 bases aligning to TRBD1. V lost 6 bases to trimming and J lost 7 bases; unmatched junction nucleotides: 11. The CDR3 is 14 residues long. CDR1 and CDR2 (germline): MDHEN, SYDVKM. The CDR3 is CASRPRTGSGGYTF. The CDR3 nucleotides read TGTGCCAGCAGGCCAAGGACAGGTTCGGGTGGCTACACCTTC.

There are many counts of this clonotype. This chain links TRBV20-1 with TRBJ2-7; D call uncertain. Per germline, CDR1 DFQATT and CDR2 SNEGSKA (reference sequence). V was trimmed by 3 bases and J by 0 bases, leaving 12 bases between them. This CDR3 is 14 amino acids long. CDR3 bases: TGCAGTGCTAGCACGGGCACTAACTCCTACGAGCAGTACTTC. Translation: CSASTGTNSYEQYF.

The rearrangement links TRBV19 to TRBJ2-2; the D call may be TRBD1 or TRBD2 (5 bases each). This CDR3 region has 15 residues. Trimming left V 5 bases short and J 4 bases short, with 14 bases between. Germline CDR1 LNHDA, CDR2 SQIVND (reference sequence). In DNA form, the CDR3 reads TGTGCCAGTAGTTTTGGGACGCTCCCCACCGGGGAGCTGTTTTTT. It yields the protein CASSFGTLPTGELFF. Together with reference TRBV19 and TRBJ2-2, the CDR3 gives the full variable domain: DGGITQSPKYLFRKEGQNVTLSCEQNLNHDAMYWYRQDPGQGLRLIYYSQIVNDFQKGDIAEGYSVSREKKESFPLTVTSAQKNPTAFYLCASSFGTLPTGELFFGEGSRLTVL.

This clonotype was detected many times. Here the CDR3 DNA reads TGTGCCAGCTCACCCCTATGGACAGGGGACTCCTACAATGAGCAGTTCTTC. Encoded protein: CASSPLWTGDSYNEQFF. This rearrangement joins TRBV18 to TRBJ2-1, with 9 bases fitting TRBD1. The CDR3 covers 17 residues. Germline CDR1 KGHSH, CDR2 LQKENI. V lost 3 bases, J lost 0 bases, and 6 bases stayed unmatched.

This clonotype has more than one count but fewer than ten. This sequence joins TRBV6-1 and TRBJ2-7; D tentatively fits TRBD1 or TRBD2 (5 bases each). The germline gives CDR1 MNHNS, CDR2 SASEGT. This CDR3 contains 14 residues. Trimming removed 2 bases at V and 2 bases at J, with 10 bases between. The CDR3 nucleotides are TGTGCCAGCAGTGAATCGTGGGGACCCTACGAGCAGTACTTC. Protein sequence: CASSESWGPYEQYF.